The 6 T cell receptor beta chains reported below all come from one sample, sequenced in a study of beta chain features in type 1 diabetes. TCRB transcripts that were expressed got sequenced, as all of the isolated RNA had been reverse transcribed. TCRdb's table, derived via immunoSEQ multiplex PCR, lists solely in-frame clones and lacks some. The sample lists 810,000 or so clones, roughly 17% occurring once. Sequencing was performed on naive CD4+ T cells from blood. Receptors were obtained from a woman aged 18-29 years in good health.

CDR3 sequence (DNA): TGTGCCAGCAGTTACGGGACTAGTCTGGTTAATGAGCAGTTCTTC. Translation gives CASSYGTSLVNEQFF. The chain couples TRBV6-5 to TRBJ2-1; 8 nucleotides line up with TRBD2. This CDR3 spans 15 amino acids. In germline, CDR1 is MNHEY, CDR2 SVGAGI. The trim removed 2 bases at V and 7 bases at J, leaving 7 bases unmatched.

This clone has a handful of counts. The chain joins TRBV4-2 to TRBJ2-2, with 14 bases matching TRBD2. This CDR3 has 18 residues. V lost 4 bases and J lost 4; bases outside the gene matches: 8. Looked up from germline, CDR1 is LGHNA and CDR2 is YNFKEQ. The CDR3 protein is CASSPLGLAGAGTGELFF. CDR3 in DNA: TGTGCCAGCAGCCCCCTGGGACTAGCGGGAGCGGGCACCGGGGAGCTGTTTTTT.

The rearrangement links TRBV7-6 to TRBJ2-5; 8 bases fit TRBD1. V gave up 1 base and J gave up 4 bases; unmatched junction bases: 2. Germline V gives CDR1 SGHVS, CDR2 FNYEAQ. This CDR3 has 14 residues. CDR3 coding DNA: TGTGCCAGCAGCTTAGTGGGGACAGGAGAGACCCAGTACTTC. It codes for CASSLVGTGETQYF.

The CDR3 here is CASSSTGLAGGGEQYF. The CDR3 bases are TGTGCCAGCAGCTCCACGGGACTAGCGGGAGGGGGCGAGCAGTACTTC. The V call is TRBV9, the J call TRBJ2-7, with 16 bases aligning to TRBD2. The germline V gene encodes CDR1 SGDLS and CDR2 YYNGEE. Losses at the gene ends were 4 bases for V and 6 bases for J; bases not matched to a gene: 7. The CDR3 runs to 16 residues.

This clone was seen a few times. This chain's CDR3 is CASRQVAGRNNEQFF. CDR3 in DNA: TGTGCCAGCAGGCAAGTAGCGGGGCGAAACAATGAGCAGTTCTTC. This chain links TRBV6-5 with TRBJ2-1; TRBD2 matches at 8 bases. V lost 6 bases to trimming and J lost 5 bases; unmatched junction nucleotides: 9. The germline V gene has CDR1 MNHEY and CDR2 SVGAGI. The CDR3 sequence is 15 residues long.

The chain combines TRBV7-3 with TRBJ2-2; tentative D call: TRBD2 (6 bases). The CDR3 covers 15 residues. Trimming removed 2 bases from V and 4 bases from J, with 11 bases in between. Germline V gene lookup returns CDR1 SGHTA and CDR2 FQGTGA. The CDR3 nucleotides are TGTGCCAGCAGCTTACTCCCCGGGGGCACCGGGGAGCTGTTTTTT. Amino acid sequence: CASSLLPGGTGELFF.